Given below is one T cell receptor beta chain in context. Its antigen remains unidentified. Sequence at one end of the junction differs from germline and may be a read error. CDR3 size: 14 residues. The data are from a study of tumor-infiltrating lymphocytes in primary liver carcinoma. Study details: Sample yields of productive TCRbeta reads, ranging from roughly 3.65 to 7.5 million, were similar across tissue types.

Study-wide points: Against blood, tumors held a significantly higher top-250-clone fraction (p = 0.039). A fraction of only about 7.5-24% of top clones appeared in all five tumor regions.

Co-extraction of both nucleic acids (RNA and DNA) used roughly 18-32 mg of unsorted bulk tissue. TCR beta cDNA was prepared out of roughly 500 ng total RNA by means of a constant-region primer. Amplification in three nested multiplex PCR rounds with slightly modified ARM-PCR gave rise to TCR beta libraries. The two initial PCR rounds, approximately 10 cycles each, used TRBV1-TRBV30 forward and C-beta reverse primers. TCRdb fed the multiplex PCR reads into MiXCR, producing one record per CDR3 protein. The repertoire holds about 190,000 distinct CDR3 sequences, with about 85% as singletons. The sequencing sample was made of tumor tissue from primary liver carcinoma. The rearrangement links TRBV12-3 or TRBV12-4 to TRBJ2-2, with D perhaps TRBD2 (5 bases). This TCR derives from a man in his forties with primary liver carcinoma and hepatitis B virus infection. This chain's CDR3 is CASSIGTDTGELFF. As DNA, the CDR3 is TGTGCCAGCAGTATTGGAACCGACACCGGGGAGCTATTTTTC.